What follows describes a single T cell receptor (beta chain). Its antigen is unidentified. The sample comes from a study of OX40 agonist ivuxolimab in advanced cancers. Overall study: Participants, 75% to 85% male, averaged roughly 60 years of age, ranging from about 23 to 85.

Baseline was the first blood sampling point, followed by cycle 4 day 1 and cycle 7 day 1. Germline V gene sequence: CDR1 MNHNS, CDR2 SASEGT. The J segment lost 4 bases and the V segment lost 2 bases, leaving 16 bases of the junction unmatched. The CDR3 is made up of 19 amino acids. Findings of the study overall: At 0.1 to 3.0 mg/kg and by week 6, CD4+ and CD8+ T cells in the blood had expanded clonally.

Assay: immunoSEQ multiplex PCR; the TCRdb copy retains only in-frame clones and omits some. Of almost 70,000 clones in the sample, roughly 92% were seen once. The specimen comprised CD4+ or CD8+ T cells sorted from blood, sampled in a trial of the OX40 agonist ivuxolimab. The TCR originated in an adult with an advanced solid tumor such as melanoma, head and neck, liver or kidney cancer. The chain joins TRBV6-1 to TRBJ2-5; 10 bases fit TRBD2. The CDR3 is CASSESLTHLAGVRETQYF. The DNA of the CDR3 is TGTGCCAGCAGTGAATCTCTCACGCACCTAGCGGGAGTGAGAGAGACCCAGTACTTC.